This T cell receptor (beta chain) was obtained from a study of blood T cell repertoires in COVID-19 (dated by TCRdb to about 2020). The study in broad terms: Samples covering the acute and convalescent phases of COVID-19 were provided by collaborators in the United States, Italy and Spain. The prospective study material was composed of cDNA or gDNA derived from T cells, B-cell-depleted T cells, or PBMCs. The dataset comprised deeply sampled blood TCRbeta repertoires from subjects exposed to, actively infected with, or recovered from COVID-19. The repertoires were released in a freely available public database meant as a resource for research on the immune response to SARS-CoV-2. Samples were obtained from the ongoing ImmuneRACE study (first 160 participants) and from over a thousand subjects provided by 6 global collaborators. Nearly every sample came with metadata listing a de-identified subject ID, COVID-19 status, age in years and sex. Where available, HLA class I and class II types were obtained from metadata supplied by the sample provider rather than from assay-based typing. The study at large found these results: How much clinical and demographic metadata was included differed by source and by participant, and the metadata was provided uncurated.

TCRbeta CDR3 regions were amplified from genomic DNA using the immunoSEQ Assay, a bias-controlled multiplex PCR. As for the original processing: Within the assay, amplification of reference gene primers was used to estimate how many nucleated cells each sample contained. To quantify the absolute abundance of each unique TCRbeta CDR3 rearrangement, sequence reads were collapsed and filtered. For each sample, productive Simpson clonality was calculated as the square root of Simpson's diversity index over productive rearrangements. As stored in TCRdb, this immuneACCESS dataset retains in-frame rearrangements with V and J assigned. A fraction of the clones does not appear; measured against another copy, unresolved V genes explain less than half of the discrepancy, and the remainder lacks a known reason. V and J calls and clone size are as listed in that table; D and trimming were resolved from the DNA. A total of about 160,000 clones appear in this sample, 92% of them only once. The ten largest account for 4.8% of the sample.

In Seattle, one collaborating source enrolled patients while the infection was active and tracked those patients longitudinally over the course of disease. The collaborating institutions used their own protocols to collect whole blood in K2EDTA tubes. For TCRbeta analysis, collaborators shipped samples as frozen whole blood, isolated PBMCs, or DNA extracted from either of those sample types. On this clone itself: Its antigen has not been determined. The input lacks base qualities; no much larger clone sits a single base away.

CDR3 length: 17 amino acids, cysteine to phenylalanine. Only CDR3 DNA remains: 51 bases, in frame from the first base. Per the germline V gene (reference sequence), LNHDA is the CDR1 and SQIVND is the CDR2. V is clipped by 1 base and J by 0 bases, and the sequence between their germline boundaries is 13 bases long. Sequenced: peripheral blood. The chain is encoded by TRBV19 joined to TRBJ2-1, with a tentative D gene TRBD2 over 5 matching bases. This clonotype was obtained from a man under 40 with COVID-19, enrolled during active disease. The encoded CDR3 is CASSIGSKRSSYNEQFF. The nucleotides are TGTGCCAGTAGTATAGGGTCGAAGCGGAGCTCCTACAATGAGCAGTTCTTC.